This T cell receptor (beta chain) was captured by sequencing in a study of blood T cell repertoires in COVID-19. The CDR3 is 16 amino acids. Germline CDR1 is SGHVS and CDR2 is FNYEAQ. Trimming took off 1 base at V and 5 bases at J, with 17 bases between the two ends. This clone was detected only once. Libraries were prepared by immunoSEQ multiplex PCR; TCRdb keeps only in-frame clonotypes and omits some of them. The table shows 200,000 to 300,000 clones, with around 90% occurring only once. The sequencing input was peripheral blood. This clonotype was obtained from a woman between 55 and 75 years old with COVID-19, enrolled during active disease. This rearrangement joins TRBV7-6 to TRBJ2-5; weak D call: TRBD1 (8 bases). CDR3: CASSLDATGGGETQYF. The CDR3 nucleotides are TGTGCCAGCAGCTTAGATGCTACAGGGGGAGGGGAGACCCAGTACTTC.